The 17 T cell receptor beta chains listed next were all sequenced from one sample in a study of blood T cell repertoires in COVID-19. Data came from immunoSEQ multiplex PCR; TCRdb stores just in-frame clones and leaves some out. The sample has around 470,000 clones; roughly 87% are singletons. What was sequenced was PBMCs or T cells enriched from blood (not recorded which). The receptors derive from a man aged 18 to 30 who had recovered from COVID-19.

This clone was counted between two and nine times. The chain has TRBV7-9 and TRBJ1-1, with D unclear. The CDR3 contains 15 residues. CDR1 is SEHNR and CDR2 is FQNEAQ in the germline V gene (reference sequence). Trimming removed 3 bases from V and 3 bases from J, with 14 bases in between. CDR3 region: CASSLTEGGDTEAFF. The CDR3 DNA reads TGTGCCAGCAGCTTGACCGAGGGTGGGGACACTGAAGCTTTCTTT.

This clone has just one count. CDR3 loop: CASSQRQGYNQPQHF. CDR3 sequence (DNA): TGCGCCAGCAGCCAGAGACAGGGATATAATCAGCCCCAGCATTTT. The genes are TRBV4-1 and TRBJ1-5; 7 bases are a match to TRBD1. Germline V gene lookup returns CDR1 MGHRA and CDR2 YSYEKL. Trimming cost V 3 bases and J 4 bases; bases outside gene matches: 6. The CDR3 is made up of 15 amino acids.

This sequence joins TRBV11-2 and TRBJ2-1, with 8 positions matching TRBD2. The CDR3 is 14 amino acids. The ends lost 3 bases at V and 8 bases at J; junction bases unmatched: 6. Germline V gives CDR1 SGHAT, CDR2 FQNNGV. The CDR3 nucleotides are TGTGCCAGCAGCTTTAGCGGGAAGATCGATGAGCAGTTCTTC. It encodes CASSFSGKIDEQFF.

The chain joins TRBV5-5 to TRBJ2-7; 15 positions match TRBD2. Looked up from germline, CDR1 is SGHKS and CDR2 is YYEKEE (reference sequence). Unmatched junction bases numbered 7, after V lost 4 bases and J lost 2 bases. This CDR3 contains 17 residues. CDR3 DNA sequence: TGTGCCAGCAGCCGCGGACTAGCGGGAGGGGACACCTACGAGCAGTACTTC. Protein: CASSRGLAGGDTYEQYF.

The V and J genes are TRBV13 and TRBJ2-1, with a weak D call TRBD1 (5 bases). The CDR3 spans 16 residues. Germline V gene data show CDR1 as PRHDT and CDR2 as FYEKMQ (reference sequence). The ends were cut back, 3 bases at V and 0 bases at J, with 12 bases in the middle. DNA of the CDR3: TGTGCCAGCAGCTTGGAAGGGGATAGCTCCTACAATGAGCAGTTCTTC. Translating gives CASSLEGDSSYNEQFF.

This rearrangement joins TRBV7-9 to TRBJ2-1; 8 nucleotides line up with TRBD2. The germline V gene has CDR1 SEHNR and CDR2 FQNEAQ (reference sequence). Germline trimming cut 5 bases from V and 5 bases from J; bases unmatched to any gene: 11. This CDR3 has 16 residues. For the CDR3, the DNA is TGTGCCAGCAGCCTTACAGCGGGGGACCCAAACAATGAGCAGTTCTTC. This encodes CASSLTAGDPNNEQFF.

Only a few counts were recorded for this clone. V is TRBV2 and J is TRBJ1-5; a possible D gene is TRBD1 (5 bases). The CDR3 sequence is 13 residues long. The germline V and J ends were trimmed by 7 bases and 2 bases, with 9 bases remaining between them. CDR1 is SNHLY, CDR2 FYNNEI, per germline. The CDR3 DNA reads TGTGCCAGCAAACCGACAGGCAATCAGCCCCAGCATTTT. Its protein is CASKPTGNQPQHF.

The chain uses TRBV12-5 and TRBJ2-5; 11 bases are shared with TRBD2. The V gene's germline CDR1 is LGHNT and CDR2 FRNRAP. Trimming at V came to 1 base and at J to 1 base, leaving 5 bases not matched to a gene. The CDR3 runs 17 residues. For the CDR3, the DNA is TGTGCTAGTGGTTTGGGACCGGGACTAGCGGTCCAAGAGACCCAGTACTTC. Protein: CASGLGPGLAVQETQYF. Full variable domain (rest looked up from reference TRBV12-5 and TRBJ2-5): DARVTQTPRHKVTEMGQEVTMRCQPILGHNTVFWYRQTMMQGLELLAYFRNRAPLDDSGMPKDRFSAEMPDATLATLKIQPSEPRDSAVYFCASGLGPGLAVQETQYFGPGTRLLVL.

The V gene is TRBV5-1, the J gene TRBJ2-3; 13 bases map to TRBD2. The CDR3 contains 18 residues. Germline V gene sequence: CDR1 SGHRS, CDR2 YFSETQ. V gave up 2 bases and J gave up 6 bases; unmatched junction bases: 12. CDR3 bases: TGCGCCAGCAGCTTCGGACTAGCGGGAGAGGGAGGGGGTGATACGCAGTATTTT. Residues: CASSFGLAGEGGGDTQYF.

The V and J genes are TRBV7-8 and TRBJ1-4, with D unclear. The CDR3 covers 13 residues. V was trimmed by 1 base and J by 8 bases, leaving 8 bases between them. From germline, CDR1 is SGHVS and CDR2 FQNEAQ. CDR3: CASSLVQREKLFF. The CDR3 DNA sequence: TGTGCCAGCAGCTTAGTGCAGAGGGAAAAACTGTTTTTT.

The rearrangement joins TRBV2 to TRBJ2-3; the match to TRBD2 covers 10 bases. V shed 7 bases, J shed 3 bases, and the junction held 7 bases outside the gene matches. This CDR3 is built from 15 residues. Germline lookup yields CDR1 SNHLY and CDR2 FYNNEI. The CDR3 spells CASTKLAGRTDTQYF. DNA of the CDR3: TGTGCCAGCACTAAACTAGCGGGGAGGACAGATACGCAGTATTTT.

The rearrangement joins TRBV28 to TRBJ2-5, with 10 bases aligning to TRBD2. This CDR3 is 17 amino acids long. In germline, CDR1 is MDHEN, CDR2 SYDVKM. J was trimmed by 4 bases and V by 6 bases; bases with no gene match: 14. CDR3 loop: CASSHLAGDIHRETQYF. For the CDR3, the DNA is TGTGCCAGCAGCCACCTAGCGGGAGACATCCATCGAGAGACCCAGTACTTC.

The V gene is TRBV4-1, the J gene TRBJ1-5; 12 bases map to TRBD1. Trimming cost V 6 bases and J 5 bases; bases outside gene matches: 8. CDR3 size: 16 residues. From germline, CDR1 is MGHRA and CDR2 YSYEKL. In nucleotides, the CDR3 is TGCGCCAGCAGTTCTCCGGGACAGGGGGCGGATCAGCCCCAGCATTTT. Translation gives CASSSPGQGADQPQHF.

V is TRBV18 and J is TRBJ1-2; D call uncertain. V gave up 4 bases and J gave up 3 bases, with 18 bases separating them. The CDR3 has 16 amino acids. The germline gives CDR1 KGHSH, CDR2 LQKENI. The CDR3 DNA follows: TGTGCCAGCTCACTGTCTACTGGCGGGTTGGACTATGGCTACACCTTC. Its protein is CASSLSTGGLDYGYTF. Together with reference TRBV18 and TRBJ1-2, the CDR3 gives the full variable domain: NAGVMQNPRHLVRRRGQEARLRCSPMKGHSHVYWYRQLPEEGLKFMVYLQKENIIDESGMPKERFSAEFPKEGPSILRIQQVVRGDSAAYFCASSLSTGGLDYGYTFGSGTRLTVV.

The rearrangement joins TRBV18 to TRBJ2-7, with 11 bases fitting TRBD2. Germline CDR1 reads KGHSH; CDR2 reads LQKENI. V lost 1 base, J lost 5 bases, and 7 bases stayed unmatched. The CDR3 loop spans 16 amino acids. This CDR3 reads CASSPLAGGPVHEQYF. In DNA, the CDR3 is TGTGCCAGCTCACCACTAGCGGGAGGGCCGGTCCACGAGCAGTACTTC.

The J gene is TRBJ2-1, the V gene TRBV19; 8 nucleotides line up with TRBD1. This CDR3 contains 15 residues. CDR1 and CDR2 from the germline V gene are LNHDA and SQIVND (reference sequence). Losses at the gene ends were 5 bases for V and 0 bases for J; bases not matched to a gene: 3. The CDR3 reads CASSPGTGSYNEQFF. The CDR3 DNA is TGTGCCAGTAGTCCAGGGACAGGCTCCTACAATGAGCAGTTCTTC.

This chain links TRBV5-8 with TRBJ2-1; 8 positions match TRBD1. CDR3 length: 15 residues. J was trimmed by 10 bases and V by 4 bases; bases with no gene match: 13. Germline V gene lookup returns CDR1 SGHTS and CDR2 YDEGEE. Written as DNA, the CDR3 is TGTGCCAGCAGCCAGGGGGCTCGCGGGGTTGGGGAGCAGTTCTTC. The encoded protein is CASSQGARGVGEQFF. Full variable domain (remainder filled in from reference TRBV5-8 and TRBJ2-1): EAGVTQSPTHLIKTRGQQATLRCSPISGHTSVYWYQQALGLGLQFLLWYDEGEERNRGNFPPRFSGRQFPNYSSELNVNALELEDSALYLCASSQGARGVGEQFFGPGTRLTVL.